These T cell receptor beta chains were read from a single sample in a study of T cell changes during pregnancy in multiple sclerosis. Libraries were prepared by immunoSEQ multiplex PCR; TCRdb keeps only in-frame clonotypes and omits some of them. The sample carries some 31,000 clones, around 91% recorded once. The sequencing used CD8+ T cells from peripheral blood mononuclear cells, collected in the second trimester of pregnancy. All receptors come from a female donor in good health, enrolled as a control in a pregnancy study. The conserved cysteine and the conserved F or W are not part of the CDR3 here. D genes are given only for firm matches.

>TRBJ2-7|NA|TRBV7-9
ASSLAGGSYEQY
>TRBJ1-2|NA|TRBV10-1
AKSRENYGYT
>TRBJ1-1|NA|TRBV27
ASSLFSRVLNTEAF
>TRBJ1-2|NA|TRBV11-2
ASSLGVVGTRGYT
>TRBJ1-1|TRBD1|TRBV29-1
SVPFLDRERNTEAF
>TRBJ1-6|NA|TRBV2
ASTTHRTSLH
>TRBJ2-3|NA|TRBV9
ASSVESSPHLKNTQY
>TRBJ2-2|NA|TRBV19
AGRGSTGELF
>TRBJ2-1|NA|TRBV19
ASSSRGSYNEQF
>TRBJ2-1|TRBD1|TRBV5-6
ASSLGVQGQNNEQF
>TRBJ2-4|NA|TRBV12-5
ASGSVVIGELAKNIQY
>TRBJ1-1|NA|TRBV4-1
ASSQDIETSIEAF
>TRBJ1-1|NA|TRBV5-1
ASSLSLNTEAF
>TRBJ2-7|TRBD1|TRBV2
ASSGDRVMYEQY
>TRBJ1-4|TRBD1|TRBV7-9
ASSLPRQGHEKLF